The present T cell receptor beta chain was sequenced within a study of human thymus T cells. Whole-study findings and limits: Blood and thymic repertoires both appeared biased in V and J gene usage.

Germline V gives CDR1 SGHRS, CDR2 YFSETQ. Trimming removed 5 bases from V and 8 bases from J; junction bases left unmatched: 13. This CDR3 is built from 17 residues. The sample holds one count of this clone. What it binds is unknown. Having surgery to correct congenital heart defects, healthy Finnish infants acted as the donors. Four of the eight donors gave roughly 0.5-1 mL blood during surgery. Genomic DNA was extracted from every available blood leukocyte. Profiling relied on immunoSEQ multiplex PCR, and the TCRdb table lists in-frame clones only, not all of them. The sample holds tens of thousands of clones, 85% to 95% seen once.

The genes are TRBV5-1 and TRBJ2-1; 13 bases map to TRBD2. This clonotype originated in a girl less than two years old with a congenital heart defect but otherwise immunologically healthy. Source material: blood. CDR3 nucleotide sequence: TGCGCCAGCAGGAGACTACTAGCGGGAGGGATTTTGGATGAGCAGTTCTTC. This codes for CASRRLLAGGILDEQFF.